The rows below give T cell receptor beta chains drawn from one sample of a study of early T cells in non-severe SARS-CoV-2 infection. TCRdb re-derived calls from the 5' RACE reads in MiXCR, one entry per CDR3 protein. The profile covers 95,000 to 100,000 distinct CDR3 sequences, with approximately 13% appearing a single time and around 2% taken by the ten largest. Sequenced material: whole blood. The receptors were gathered from an adult who was a healthcare worker with PCR-confirmed SARS-CoV-2 infection or an uninfected control (not recorded which). Both conserved end residues are part of each CDR3.

j_gene	v_gene	CDR3aa
TRBJ2-7	TRBV7-8	CASSSWDGAYEQYF
TRBJ2-5	TRBV7-2	CASSSSWTTGGTQYF
TRBJ1-6	TRBV10-3	CAISPGQGNSPLHF
TRBJ1-6	TRBV27	CASSDIPGGWGSPLHF
TRBJ2-6	TRBV20-1	CSARRLAGSSSGANVLTF
TRBJ2-1	TRBV2	CASSGDRVGWQFF
TRBJ2-3	TRBV6-2/TRBV6-3	CASSLGGVQDTQYF
TRBJ2-7	TRBV7-9	CASSSSGGPSQEYF
TRBJ2-1	TRBV27	CASSTPGTRSHNEQFF
TRBJ2-4	TRBV6-5	CASGDRGKSGIQYF
TRBJ2-5	TRBV20-1	CSAFRSIYETQYF
TRBJ1-6	TRBV12-3/TRBV12-4	CASSLGDDNSPLHF
TRBJ2-3	TRBV6-5	CASSRTASTDTQYF
TRBJ1-5	TRBV20-1	CSAGDSLQSQPQHF
TRBJ2-2	TRBV6-2/TRBV6-3	CASSYHPAGLAGELFF
TRBJ1-5	TRBV6-5	CASSPTTPNQPQHF
TRBJ1-5	TRBV7-3	CANSPSPHQPQHF
TRBJ2-5	TRBV20-1	CSAIGGGHYQETQYF
TRBJ1-2	TRBV12-3/TRBV12-4	CASSLLTGRHYGYTF
TRBJ2-5	TRBV2	CASSVSGPGAQYF
TRBJ2-7	TRBV11-2	CASSLGPYYEQYF
TRBJ2-3	TRBV20-1	CSARAPASGGPTDTQYF
TRBJ1-1	TRBV15	CATSSLVGGAFF
TRBJ1-1	TRBV2	CASGGGDTEAFF
TRBJ1-5	TRBV12-3/TRBV12-4	CASSGQSNQPQHF
TRBJ2-3	TRBV20-1	CSPARVRGGVDTQYF
TRBJ2-1	TRBV7-8	CASSLRRNEQFF
TRBJ1-1	TRBV5-4	CASSLGGTLLNTEAFF
TRBJ2-7	TRBV21-1	CASSKEALEGGVRSEQYF
TRBJ2-5	TRBV28	CASRKFPTSPTDETQYF
TRBJ2-3	TRBV4-3	CASSPSGAATDTQYF
TRBJ2-5	TRBV20-1	CSAERGTSVGATQYF
TRBJ2-1	TRBV28	CASSPDTAPYNEQFF
TRBJ1-4	TRBV27	CASSPPPSDNEKLFF
TRBJ2-5	TRBV10-2	CASSGMTGTDQETQYF
TRBJ2-1	TRBV5-1	CASSLDRGGEQFF
TRBJ1-1	TRBV5-6	CASSLAGGREAFF
TRBJ2-6	TRBV5-4	CASSRDYSANVLTF
TRBJ1-3	TRBV7-2	CASSEDGYSENTIYF
TRBJ2-2	TRBV3-1	CASGQANTGELFF
TRBJ2-2	TRBV29-1	CSVRGAAGELFF
TRBJ2-1	TRBV15	CATSRDSGGMRNEQFF
TRBJ2-3	TRBV5-8	CASSFYLQGTDTQYF